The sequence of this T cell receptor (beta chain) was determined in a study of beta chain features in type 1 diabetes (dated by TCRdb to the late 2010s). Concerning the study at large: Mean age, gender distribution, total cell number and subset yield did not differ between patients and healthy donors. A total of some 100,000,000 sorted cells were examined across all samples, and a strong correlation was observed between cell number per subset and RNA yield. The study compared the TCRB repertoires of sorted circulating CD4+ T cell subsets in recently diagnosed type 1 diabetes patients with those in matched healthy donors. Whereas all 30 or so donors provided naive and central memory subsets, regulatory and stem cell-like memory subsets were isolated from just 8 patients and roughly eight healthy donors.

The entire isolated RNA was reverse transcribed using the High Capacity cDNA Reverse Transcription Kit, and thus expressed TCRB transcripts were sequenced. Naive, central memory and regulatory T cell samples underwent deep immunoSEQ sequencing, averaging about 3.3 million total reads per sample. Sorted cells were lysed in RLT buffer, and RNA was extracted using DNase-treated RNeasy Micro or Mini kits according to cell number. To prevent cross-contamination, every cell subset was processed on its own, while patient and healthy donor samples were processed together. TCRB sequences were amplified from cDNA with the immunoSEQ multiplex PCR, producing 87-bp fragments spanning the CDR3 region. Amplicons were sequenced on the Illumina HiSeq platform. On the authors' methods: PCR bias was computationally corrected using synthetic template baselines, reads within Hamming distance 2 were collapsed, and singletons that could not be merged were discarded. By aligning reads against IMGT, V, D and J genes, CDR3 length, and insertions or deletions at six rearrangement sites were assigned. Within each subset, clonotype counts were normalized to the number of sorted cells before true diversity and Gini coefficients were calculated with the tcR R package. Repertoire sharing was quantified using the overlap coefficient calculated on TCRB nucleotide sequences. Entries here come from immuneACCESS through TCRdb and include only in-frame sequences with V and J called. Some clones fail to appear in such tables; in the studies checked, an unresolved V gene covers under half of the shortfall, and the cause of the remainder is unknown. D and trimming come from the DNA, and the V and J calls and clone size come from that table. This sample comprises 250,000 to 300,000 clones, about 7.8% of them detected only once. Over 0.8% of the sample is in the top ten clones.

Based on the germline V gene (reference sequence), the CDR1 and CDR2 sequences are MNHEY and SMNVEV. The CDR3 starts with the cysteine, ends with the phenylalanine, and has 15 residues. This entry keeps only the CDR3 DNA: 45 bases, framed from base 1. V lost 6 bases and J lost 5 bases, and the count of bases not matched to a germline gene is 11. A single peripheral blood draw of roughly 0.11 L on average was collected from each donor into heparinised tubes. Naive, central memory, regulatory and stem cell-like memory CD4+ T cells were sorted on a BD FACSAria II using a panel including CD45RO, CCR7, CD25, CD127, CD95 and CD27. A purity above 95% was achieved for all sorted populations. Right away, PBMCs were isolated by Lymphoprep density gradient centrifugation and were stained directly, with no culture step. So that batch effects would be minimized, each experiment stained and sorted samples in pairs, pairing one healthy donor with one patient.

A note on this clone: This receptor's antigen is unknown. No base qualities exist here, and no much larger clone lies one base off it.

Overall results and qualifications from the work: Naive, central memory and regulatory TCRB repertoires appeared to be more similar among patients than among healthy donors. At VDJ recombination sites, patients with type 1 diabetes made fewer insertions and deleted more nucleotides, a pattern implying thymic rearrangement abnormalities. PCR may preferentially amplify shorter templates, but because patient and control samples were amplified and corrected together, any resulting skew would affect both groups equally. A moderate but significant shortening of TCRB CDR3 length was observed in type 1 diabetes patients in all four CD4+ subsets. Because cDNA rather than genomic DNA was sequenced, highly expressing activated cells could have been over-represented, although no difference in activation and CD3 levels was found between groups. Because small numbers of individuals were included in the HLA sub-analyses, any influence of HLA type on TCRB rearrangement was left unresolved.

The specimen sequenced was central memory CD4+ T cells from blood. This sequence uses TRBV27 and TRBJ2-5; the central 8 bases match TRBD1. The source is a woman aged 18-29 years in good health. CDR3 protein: CASRATGVWGETQYF. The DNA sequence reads TGTGCCAGCAGGGCGACAGGGGTATGGGGTGAGACCCAGTACTTC.